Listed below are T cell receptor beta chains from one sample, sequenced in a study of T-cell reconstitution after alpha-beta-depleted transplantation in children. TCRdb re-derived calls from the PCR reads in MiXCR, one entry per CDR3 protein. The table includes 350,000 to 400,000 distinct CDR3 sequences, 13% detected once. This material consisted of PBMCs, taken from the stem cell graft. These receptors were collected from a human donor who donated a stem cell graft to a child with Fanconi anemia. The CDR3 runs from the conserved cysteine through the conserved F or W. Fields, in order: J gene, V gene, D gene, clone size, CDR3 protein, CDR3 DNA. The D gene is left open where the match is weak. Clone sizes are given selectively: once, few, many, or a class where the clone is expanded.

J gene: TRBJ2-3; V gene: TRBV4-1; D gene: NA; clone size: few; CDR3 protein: CASSQDQWSPTTDTQYF; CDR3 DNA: TGCGCCAGCAGCCAAGATCAGTGGAGCCCAACCACAGATACGCAGTATTTT
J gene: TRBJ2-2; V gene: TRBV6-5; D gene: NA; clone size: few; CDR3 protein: CASSYFPRNTGELFF; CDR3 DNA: TGTGCCAGCAGTTACTTCCCGAGGAACACCGGGGAGCTGTTTTTT
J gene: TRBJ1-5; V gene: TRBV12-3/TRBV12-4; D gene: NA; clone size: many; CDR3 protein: CASSLGGENQPQHF; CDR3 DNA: TGTGCCAGCAGTTTAGGGGGGGAGAATCAGCCCCAGCATTTT
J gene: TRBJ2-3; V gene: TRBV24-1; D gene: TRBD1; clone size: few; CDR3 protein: CATSDPWGTGGDTQYF; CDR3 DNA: TGTGCCACCAGTGACCCTTGGGGGACAGGGGGGGATACGCAGTATTTT
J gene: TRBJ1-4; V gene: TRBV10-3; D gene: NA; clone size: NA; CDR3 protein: CAIIRVDEKLFF; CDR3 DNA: TGTGCCATCATTCGGGTGGATGAAAAACTGTTTTTT
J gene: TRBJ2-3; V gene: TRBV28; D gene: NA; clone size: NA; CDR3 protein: CASRTGTSTDTQYF; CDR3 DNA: TGTGCCAGCAGAACGGGGACTAGCACAGATACGCAGTATTTT
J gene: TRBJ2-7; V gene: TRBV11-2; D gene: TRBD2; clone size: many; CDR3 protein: CASSPRTSGALGEQYF; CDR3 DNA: TGTGCCAGCAGCCCTCGGACTAGCGGCGCATTAGGAGAGCAGTACTTC
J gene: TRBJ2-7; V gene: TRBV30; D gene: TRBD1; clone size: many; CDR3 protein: CAFKQGTYEQYF; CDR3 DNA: TGTGCCTTTAAACAGGGGACATACGAGCAGTACTTC
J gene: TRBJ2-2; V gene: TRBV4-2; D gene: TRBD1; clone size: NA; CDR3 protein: CASSHRTGGTTGELFF; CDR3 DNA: TGTGCCAGCAGCCATAGGACAGGGGGGACCACCGGGGAGCTGTTTTTT
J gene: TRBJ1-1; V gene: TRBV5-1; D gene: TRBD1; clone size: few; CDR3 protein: CASSFFGQGDTEAFF; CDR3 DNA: TGCGCCAGCAGCTTCTTTGGACAGGGAGACACTGAAGCTTTCTTT
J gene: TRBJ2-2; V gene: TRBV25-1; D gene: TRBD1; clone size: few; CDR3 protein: CASSDPPGQGFSGELFF; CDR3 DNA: TGTGCCAGCAGTGACCCCCCGGGACAGGGGTTCTCCGGGGAGCTGTTTTTT
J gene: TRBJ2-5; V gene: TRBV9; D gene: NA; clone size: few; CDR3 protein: CASSPRTATSETQYF; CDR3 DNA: TGTGCCAGCAGCCCCCGGACAGCGACCTCCGAGACCCAGTACTTC
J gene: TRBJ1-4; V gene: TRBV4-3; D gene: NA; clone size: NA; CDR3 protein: CASSQVGTDYEKLFF; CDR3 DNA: TGCGCCAGCAGCCAAGTCGGGACGGATTATGAAAAACTGTTTTTT
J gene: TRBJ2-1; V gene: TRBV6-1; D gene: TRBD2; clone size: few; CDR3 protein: CASRLRGGLNEQFF; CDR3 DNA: TGTGCCAGCAGACTGCGGGGGGGCCTAAATGAGCAGTTCTTC
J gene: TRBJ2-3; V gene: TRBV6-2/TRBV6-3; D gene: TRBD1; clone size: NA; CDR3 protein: CASSLLGQGTSTDTQYF; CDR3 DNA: TGTGCCAGCAGCCTGTTGGGACAGGGGACTAGCACAGATACGCAGTATTTT
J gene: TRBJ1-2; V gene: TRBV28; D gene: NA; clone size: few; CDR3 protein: CASSSAGDPNYGYTF; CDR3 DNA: TGTGCCAGCAGTTCGGCAGGTGACCCAAACTATGGCTACACCTTC